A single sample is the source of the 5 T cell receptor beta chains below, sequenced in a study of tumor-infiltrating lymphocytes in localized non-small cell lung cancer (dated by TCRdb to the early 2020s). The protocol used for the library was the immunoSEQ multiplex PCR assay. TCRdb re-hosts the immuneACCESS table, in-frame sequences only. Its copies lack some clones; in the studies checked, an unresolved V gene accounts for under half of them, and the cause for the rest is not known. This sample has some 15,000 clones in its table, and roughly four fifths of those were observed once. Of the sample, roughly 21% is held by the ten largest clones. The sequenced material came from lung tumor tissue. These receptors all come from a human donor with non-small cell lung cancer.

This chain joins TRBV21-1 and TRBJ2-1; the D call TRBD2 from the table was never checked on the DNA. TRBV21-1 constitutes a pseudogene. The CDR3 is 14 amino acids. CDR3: CASTHSGGYNEQFF. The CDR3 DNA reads TGTGCCAGCACCCATAGCGGGGGTTACAATGAGCAGTTCTTC.

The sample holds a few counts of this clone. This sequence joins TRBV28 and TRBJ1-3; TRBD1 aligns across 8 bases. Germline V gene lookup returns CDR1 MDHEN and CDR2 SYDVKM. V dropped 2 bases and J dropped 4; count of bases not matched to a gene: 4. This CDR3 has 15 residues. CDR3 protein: CASSLTQGEGNTIYF. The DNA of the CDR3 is TGTGCCAGCAGTTTAACACAGGGGGAGGGAAACACCATATATTTT.

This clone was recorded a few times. CDR3 coding DNA: TGCAGCGTCCGGGACTATAGCAATCGGGATCAGTTCTTC. Translated, it gives CSVRDYSNRDQFF. The chain has TRBV29-1 and TRBJ2-1, with 7 bases that match TRBD2. Trimming took 6 bases from V and 13 from J; bases not matched to a gene: 15. The CDR3 is made up of 13 amino acids. CDR1 is SQVTM, CDR2 ANQGSEA, per germline.

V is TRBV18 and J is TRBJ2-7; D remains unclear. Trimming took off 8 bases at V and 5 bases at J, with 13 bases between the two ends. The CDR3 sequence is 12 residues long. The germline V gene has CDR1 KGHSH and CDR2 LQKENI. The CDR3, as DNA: TGTGCCAGCCAAATAATGGACGACGAGCAGTACTTC. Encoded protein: CASQIMDDEQYF.

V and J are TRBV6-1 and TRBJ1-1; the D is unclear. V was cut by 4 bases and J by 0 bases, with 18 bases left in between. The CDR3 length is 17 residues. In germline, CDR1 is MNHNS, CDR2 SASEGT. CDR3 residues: CASSGLAGSIMNTEAFF. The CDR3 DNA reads TGTGCCAGCAGTGGGTTGGCAGGATCTATCATGAACACTGAAGCTTTCTTT.